The rows below give T cell receptor beta chains drawn from one sample of a study of T cells in Graves' hyperthyroidism and ophthalmopathy. TCRdb passed the multiplex PCR reads through MiXCR, listing each CDR3 protein once. This repertoire shows around 760,000 distinct CDR3 sequences, 35% found once; its top ten account for around 29%. The material sequenced was blood. These receptors all come from a woman aged 40-49 years with Graves' hyperthyroidism. CDR3s include the opening cysteine and the closing phenylalanine or tryptophan. The order of the fields is clone size, J gene, V gene, D gene, CDR3 DNA, CDR3 protein. D genes are given only for firm matches. The size field is filled for only some rows; it gives once, few, many or a size class.

many | TRBJ1-3 | TRBV29-1 | - | TGCAGCGTTGAAACCCCTAGCTCTGGAAACACCATATATTTT | CSVETPSSGNTIYF
- | TRBJ1-1 | TRBV12-3/TRBV12-4 | TRBD1 | TGTGCCAGCAGTGGAAGACAGGGCAATGACACTGAAGCTTTCTTT | CASSGRQGNDTEAFF
few | TRBJ1-4 | TRBV6-4 | - | TGTGCCAGCAGTGAATGGCAAGGGAGGCGCGAAAAACTGTTTTTT | CASSEWQGRREKLFF
- | TRBJ2-3 | TRBV20-1 | - | TGCAGTGCTAGAGAATCCCCCCCACACTATTTT | CSARESPPHYF
- | TRBJ1-2 | TRBV7-2 | TRBD1 | TGTGCCAGCAGCTACCGGGGACAGGGGCTACATCGTGGCTACACCTTC | CASSYRGQGLHRGYTF
once | TRBJ2-6 | TRBV2 | - | TGTGCCAGCAATGGAAACTCTGGGGCCAACGTCCTGACTTTC | CASNGNSGANVLTF
- | TRBJ1-3 | TRBV10-1 | - | TGTGCCAGCAGTTTACGCATCAACAATCGAGGAAACACCATATATTTT | CASSLRINNRGNTIYF
- | TRBJ1-2 | TRBV7-9 | TRBD1 | TGTGCCAGCAGCCGCACCGGGACAGGGGGTAATGGCTACACCTTC | CASSRTGTGGNGYTF
- | TRBJ1-2 | TRBV25-1 | TRBD1 | TGTGCCAGCAGTGAATATCCGGGACAGGGATCCTATGGCTACACCTTC | CASSEYPGQGSYGYTF
- | TRBJ2-7 | TRBV7-9 | TRBD2 | TGTGCCAGCAGCGAAGCTAGCGGGGCTACCTACGAGCAGTACTTC | CASSEASGATYEQYF
few | TRBJ2-4 | TRBV20-1 | TRBD2 | TGCAGTGCTCATAGCGGGGGGTCCAACATTCAGTACTTC | CSAHSGGSNIQYF
- | TRBJ1-2 | TRBV7-2 | - | TGTGCCAGCCGGGGGAGGTTCTATGGCTACACCTTC | CASRGRFYGYTF
few | TRBJ1-1 | TRBV6-5 | - | TGTGCCAGCAGTTTTCAGGGGATTGAAGCTTTCTTT | CASSFQGIEAFF
many | TRBJ1-1 | TRBV6-5 | - | TGTGCCAGTGTTGCCGACTCTGGTCTCCTTGCTTTCTTT | CASVADSGLLAFF
few | TRBJ2-7 | TRBV10-3 | TRBD1 | TGTGCCATCAGGACTCGACAGGGCGATACCTACGAGCAGTACTTC | CAIRTRQGDTYEQYF
- | TRBJ1-1 | TRBV6-6 | - | TGTGCCAGCACACAGGCGCCAGGGACTGAAGCTTTCTTT | CASTQAPGTEAFF
many | TRBJ2-2 | TRBV20-1 | - | TGCAGTGCTAGAATGCGAAGGGGCACCGGGGAGCTGTTTTTT | CSARMRRGTGELFF
- | TRBJ2-3 | TRBV12-3/TRBV12-4 | - | TGTGCCAGCAGACCGAGGGGGGGCGGGGATACGCAGTATTTT | CASRPRGGGDTQYF
- | TRBJ1-5 | TRBV7-3 | - | TGTGCCAGCAGCTTATGGACACCCAATCAGCCCCAGCATTTT | CASSLWTPNQPQHF
many | TRBJ2-2 | TRBV10-3 | - | TGTGCCATCAGGGACGTCGGCCCCGGGGAGCTGTTTTTT | CAIRDVGPGELFF
few | TRBJ1-1 | TRBV24-1 | - | TGTGCCACCAGCCCATGGGGGGGCACTGAAGCTTTCTTT | CATSPWGGTEAFF
- | TRBJ1-5 | TRBV4-1 | - | TGCGCCAGCAGCCAAGTGGTCGGGAAGAGGGGAGGTAATCAGCCCCAGCATTTT | CASSQVVGKRGGNQPQHF
- | TRBJ2-3 | TRBV2 | TRBD2 | TGTGCCAGCAGTGTGGCGGGGGCAGATACGCAGTATTTT | CASSVAGADTQYF
many | TRBJ2-7 | TRBV29-1 | - | TGCAGCGTTGAAATGATGGGGAACGAGCAGTACTTC | CSVEMMGNEQYF
many | TRBJ1-4 | TRBV10-1 | - | TGCGCCAGCAGGGAAAAACTGTTTTTT | CASREKLFF
once | TRBJ2-1 | TRBV6-1 | TRBD2 | TGTGCCAGCAGCAACCCCGGGACTACTCAGTTCTTC | CASSNPGTTQFF
- | TRBJ2-2 | TRBV10-3 | TRBD1 | TGTGCCACCTCATTCCGGGACAGGGACGGGGAGCTGTTTTTT | CATSFRDRDGELFF
- | TRBJ1-4 | TRBV11-2 | TRBD1 | TGTGCCAGCAGCTTAGGACAGGGTCCAACTAATGAAAAACTGTTTTTT | CASSLGQGPTNEKLFF
few | TRBJ2-2 | TRBV6-2/TRBV6-3 | - | TGTGCCAGTAGGGGCGGAAGGGAGTTCCACACCGGGGAGCTGTTTTTT | CASRGGREFHTGELFF
many | TRBJ1-5 | TRBV5-1 | TRBD1 | TGCGCCAGCAGCCAGGGGACAGACGATCAGCCCCAGCATTTT | CASSQGTDDQPQHF
few | TRBJ1-2 | TRBV6-5 | TRBD1 | TGTGCCAGCAGTTACATAAGGACAGGGGGCGGTTTCTATGGCTACACCTTC | CASSYIRTGGGFYGYTF
few | TRBJ1-2 | TRBV7-2 | TRBD1 | TGTGCCAGCAGCGTTGGTCTAGGGGGCAACGGCTACACCTTC | CASSVGLGGNGYTF
- | TRBJ1-2 | TRBV14 | - | TGTGCCAGCAGCCTCGCGGTCGGGGGGGGCTATGGCTACACCTTC | CASSLAVGGGYGYTF
many | TRBJ1-1 | TRBV25-1 | - | TGTGCCAGCAGAAACTCCTGGAACACTGAAGCTTTCTTT | CASRNSWNTEAFF
- | TRBJ1-4 | TRBV10-3 | - | TGTGCCATCAGTGGGAAGGAAAAACTGTTTTTT | CAISGKEKLFF
- | TRBJ2-4 | TRBV7-9 | TRBD2 | TGTGCCAGCAGCTTAGACGGCAGGGAGGGGAACATTCAGTACTTC | CASSLDGREGNIQYF
- | TRBJ2-2 | TRBV10-2 | TRBD1 | TGCGCCAGCGAAGGGGGGACAGGCACCGGGACCGGGGAGCTGTTTTTT | CASEGGTGTGTGELFF
- | TRBJ2-5 | TRBV7-8 | - | TGTGCCAGCAGCTTAGCCAGCAGGGTTACTCCCCGGGAGACCCAGTACTTC | CASSLASRVTPRETQYF
few | TRBJ1-4 | TRBV20-1 | - | TGCAGTGCTAGCCGCGCCGGAGGAAAACTGTTTTTT | CSASRAGGKLFF
many | TRBJ1-4 | TRBV2 | TRBD1 | TGTGCCAGCAGTGGACAGGGCCTTGAAAAACTGTTTTTT | CASSGQGLEKLFF
many | TRBJ1-1 | TRBV19 | - | TGTGCCAGTAACGGAGGTGGCACTGAAGCTTTCTTT | CASNGGGTEAFF
few | TRBJ1-2 | TRBV20-1 | - | TGCAGTGCCTTTTCCGGCAGGATCTCTAACACCTTC | CSAFSGRISNTF
many | TRBJ2-7 | TRBV27 | - | TGTGCCAGCAGTTTCATAGGATTTGGCGAGCAGTACTTC | CASSFIGFGEQYF
- | TRBJ2-7 | TRBV6-5 | - | TGTGCCAGCAGTTACTCGTCCGACACCTCCTACGAGCAGTACTTC | CASSYSSDTSYEQYF
- | TRBJ1-5 | TRBV27 | - | TGTGCCAGCAGTTTAAAATCACTGGACAGTCGGGGTCAGCCCCAGCATTTT | CASSLKSLDSRGQPQHF
few | TRBJ2-7 | TRBV10-3 | TRBD1 | TGTGCCATCAGTGAACTGGGACAGGGTATCAACGAGCAGTACTTC | CAISELGQGINEQYF
- | TRBJ2-7 | TRBV7-2 | - | TGTGCCAGCAGCTTAGTAAGCTTCTACGAGCAGTACTTC | CASSLVSFYEQYF
many | TRBJ2-5 | TRBV7-2 | TRBD2 | TGTGCCAGCAGCTTAGCTAGCGGGGGGGCCTGGGAGACCCAGTACTTC | CASSLASGGAWETQYF
many | TRBJ2-7 | TRBV20-1 | - | TGCAGTGCTAGCGGCAGGGGCTACGAGCAGTACTTC | CSASGRGYEQYF
- | TRBJ2-5 | TRBV5-8 | - | TGTGCCAGCAGCTTGGGAGGCGGGAAAGTGGAGACCCAGTACTTC | CASSLGGGKVETQYF
- | TRBJ1-1 | TRBV12-3/TRBV12-4 | - | TGTGCCAGCAGTTTACAGGCGGGGAACCCAGAAAAAGCTTTCTTT | CASSLQAGNPEKAFF
- | TRBJ2-1 | TRBV10-2 | - | TGCGCCAGCCTCGACGCGACCGTTGAGCAGTTCTTC | CASLDATVEQFF
few | TRBJ2-7 | TRBV7-2 | - | TGTGCCAGCAGCTTAGTATGGGGGGCAGCAGGGTACGAGCAGTACTTC | CASSLVWGAAGYEQYF